The text below deals with one TCR beta chain. The antigen is undetermined. Germline V gene lookup returns CDR1 KGHSH and CDR2 LQKENI. The V and J ends lost 2 bases and 5 bases respectively, with 9 bases between them. The CDR3 has 13 amino acids. This sample was included in a study of Ad26.COV2.S vaccination and SARS-CoV-2 variants. Study-level background: Recipients of Ad26.COV2.S got it intramuscularly, once or twice 56 days apart.

Whole-study findings and limits: Vaccine recipients showed a spike-specific TCR breadth that was higher than in placebo recipients. The study found similar non-spike TCR breadth in vaccine and placebo recipients.

Treatment specified: approximately 18 received Ad26.COV2.S at low or high dose, single or two shots; about 5 received placebo; per-sample allocation not given. Vaccine and placebo recipients were sampled on day 63 after the first injection. The repertoire was sequenced with immunoSEQ multiplex PCR; TCRdb's copy has only in-frame clones and lacks some. The table has under 300,000 clones, 87% seen once; the top ten hold less than 3.5%. This TCR derives from a person between 18 and 65 years old who received the Ad26.COV2.S COVID-19 vaccine or a placebo. This specimen was peripheral blood, taken in a trial of Ad26.COV2.S vaccine versus placebo. This chain connects TRBV18 to TRBJ1-2; D is unresolved. The CDR3 sequence is CASSPKEVYGYTF. The CDR3 DNA sequence: TGTGCCAGCTCACCAAAGGAGGTGTATGGCTACACCTTC.